One and the same sample provided the 20 T cell receptor beta chains below, sequenced in a study of T cell responses to AZD1222 COVID-19 vaccine. Method: immunoSEQ multiplex PCR; TCRdb's copy keeps in-frame clones and lacks some. The sample lists about 180,000 clones, 80% to 90% seen once, with approximately 8% in the top ten. Specimen: peripheral blood, collected on day 0 of AZD1222 vaccination. The receptors stem from an adult in good health.

The gene calls are TRBV7-2 and TRBJ2-6; D ambiguous. The V end was cut by 0 bases, the J end by 0 bases, with 15 bases between. The CDR3 has 19 amino acids. Germline V gene lookup returns CDR1 SGHTA and CDR2 FQGNSA. CDR3 coding DNA: TGTGCCAGCAGCTTAGCGGTTCGCGGCAGGACCTCTGGGGCCAACGTCCTGACTTTC. Amino acids: CASSLAVRGRTSGANVLTF.

The chain uses TRBV4-1 and TRBJ1-5, with D possibly TRBD1 on 6 matching bases. Trimming left V 1 base short and J 3 bases short, with 10 bases between. Per germline, CDR1 MGHRA and CDR2 YSYEKL. CDR3 length: 15 residues. CDR3 amino acids: CASSQADRFNQPQHF. The CDR3 bases are TGCGCCAGCAGCCAAGCTGACAGGTTCAATCAGCCCCAGCATTTT.

CDR3 sequence reads: CAISDRTEDRGYTF. The CDR3 DNA follows: TGTGCCATCAGTGATAGGACAGAAGACCGTGGCTACACCTTC. This rearrangement joins TRBV10-3 to TRBJ1-2; a possible D gene is TRBD1 (6 bases). Trimming removed 3 bases from V and 7 bases from J, with 15 bases in between. Germline values: CDR1 ENHRY, CDR2 SYGVKD. The CDR3 has 14 residues.

J is TRBJ2-1 and V is TRBV6-5; 7 bases agree with TRBD1. Germline CDR1 and CDR2: MNHEY and SVGAGI. This CDR3 has 14 residues. V was clipped by 5 bases and J by 2 bases; unmatched bases: 3. The CDR3 DNA sequence: TGTGCCAGCAGTACAGGGGTAACCTACAATGAGCAGTTCTTC. This encodes CASSTGVTYNEQFF.

V usage is TRBV5-1 and J usage is TRBJ2-7, with D maybe TRBD1 (6 bases). Per the germline V gene, CDR1 is SGHRS and CDR2 is YFSETQ. This CDR3 region has 15 residues. Trimming removed 2 bases at V and 6 bases at J, with 18 bases between. The DNA of the CDR3 is TGCGCCAGCAGCTTTGGTGGGGGCGATCATAGCGAGCAGTACTTC. Translation gives CASSFGGGDHSEQYF.

The CDR3 spells CASSYRGKVENQPQHF. DNA for the CDR3: TGTGCCAGCAGTTACCGGGGGAAAGTTGAAAATCAGCCCCAGCATTTT. The genes are TRBV28 and TRBJ1-5; weak D call: TRBD1 (5 bases). The V gene lost 4 bases and the J gene lost 4 bases, with 17 bases spanning the gap. CDR3 length equals 16 residues. Germline assignment: CDR1 MDHEN and CDR2 SYDVKM.

V is TRBV5-4 and J is TRBJ1-2, with D perhaps TRBD1 (6 bases). The ends were cut back, 0 bases at V and 9 bases at J, with 12 bases in the middle. CDR1 SGHNT and CDR2 YYREEE come from the germline V gene (reference sequence). The CDR3 is 13 amino acids. This CDR3 reads CASSLASGASYTF. The CDR3 bases are TGTGCCAGCAGCTTGGCCTCAGGGGCCAGCTACACCTTC.

The V gene is TRBV6-5, the J gene TRBJ1-1; D gene unclear. This CDR3 spans 14 amino acids. V was clipped by 2 bases and J by 1 base, with 8 bases between them. Per germline, CDR1 MNHEY and CDR2 SVGAGI. The CDR3 DNA reads as TGTGCCAGCAGTTACGGCCAGGCGAACACTGAAGCTTTCTTT. Translating gives CASSYGQANTEAFF.

The chain combines TRBV2 with TRBJ1-4; maybe TRBD1 (5 bases). Germline loops: CDR1 SNHLY, CDR2 FYNNEI. Trimming removed 4 bases from V and 10 bases from J, with 22 bases in between. The CDR3 extends over 16 amino acids. CDR3 DNA: TGTGCCAGCAGTGTTTTCCCGACTGGCGGGGGTGGAAAACTGTTTTTT. Amino acid sequence: CASSVFPTGGGGKLFF.

This chain joins TRBV15 and TRBJ2-3; the match to TRBD2 covers 15 bases. After removal of 5 bases from V and 3 bases from J, the junction contained 3 bases not matched to a gene. The CDR3 is 16 amino acids. Germline V CDR1 and CDR2: LNHNV, YYDKDF (reference sequence). The chain's CDR3 is CATSGGTSGGTDTQYF. The CDR3 bases are TGTGCCACCAGCGGGGGGACTAGCGGGGGGACAGATACGCAGTATTTT.

The genes are TRBV9 and TRBJ1-5; D is unclear. Germline loops: CDR1 SGDLS, CDR2 YYNGEE. V lost 0 bases, J lost 0 bases, and 7 bases lay in between. The CDR3 length is 15 residues. CDR3 sequence (DNA): TGTGCCAGCAGCGTAGGTCTCTCTAGCAATCAGCCCCAGCATTTT. It translates to CASSVGLSSNQPQHF.

V is TRBV7-9 and J is TRBJ1-2; no clear D. The CDR3 contains 16 residues. Trimming cost V 2 bases and J 6 bases, with 19 bases left between them. Germline lookup yields CDR1 SEHNR and CDR2 FQNEAQ (reference sequence). In nucleotides, the CDR3 is TGTGCCAGCAGCTTATTGGACTCAGCCGGGTCGGATGGCTACACCTTC. It codes for CASSLLDSAGSDGYTF.

The chain has TRBV19 and TRBJ2-1; no definite D call. V lost 1 base to trimming and J lost 7 bases, with 11 bases between them. The CDR3 runs 14 residues. Germline loops: CDR1 LNHDA, CDR2 SQIVND (reference sequence). In DNA, the CDR3 is TGTGCCAGTAGTATAGGCCCCCTCGGGAATGAGCAGTTCTTC. Translation gives CASSIGPLGNEQFF.

The V call is TRBV7-2, the J call TRBJ1-2; 10 nucleotides agree with TRBD1. J was trimmed by 4 bases and V by 1 base; bases with no gene match: 12. The CDR3 spans 18 residues. Germline V lookup: CDR1 SGHTA, CDR2 FQGNSA. In DNA form, the CDR3 reads TGTGCCAGCAGCTTAGGGACAGGGGGTAATTTTCCCCTCTATGGCTACACCTTC. It is translated as CASSLGTGGNFPLYGYTF.

This chain joins TRBV11-1 and TRBJ2-5, with a weak D call TRBD1 (6 bases). The CDR3 loop spans 14 amino acids. Germline values: CDR1 SGHAT, CDR2 FQDESV (reference sequence). V lost 2 bases and J lost 2, with 9 bases in between. The CDR3 region is CASSLWGHQETQYF. The CDR3 nucleotides are TGTGCCAGCAGCTTATGGGGACATCAAGAGACCCAGTACTTC. Drawing the rest from reference TRBV11-1 and TRBJ2-5, the complete variable domain is EAEVAQSPRYKITEKSQAVAFWCDPISGHATLYWYRQILGQGPELLVQFQDESVVDDSQLPKDRFSAERLKGVDSTLKIQPAELGDSAMYLCASSLWGHQETQYFGPGTRLLVL.

This chain connects TRBV9 to TRBJ2-1; TRBD2 agrees at 9 bases. The CDR3 has 15 residues. V lost 1 base to trimming and J lost 4 bases; unmatched junction nucleotides: 3. Germline CDR1 and CDR2: SGDLS and YYNGEE. In DNA, the CDR3 is TGTGCCAGCAGCGTAACTAGCGGGTATTACAATGAGCAGTTCTTC. The encoded protein is CASSVTSGYYNEQFF.

The chain couples TRBV11-2 to TRBJ2-7; 7 bases are a match to TRBD1. Germline CDR1 SGHAT, CDR2 FQNNGV. The CDR3 spans 15 residues. With 5 bases clipped from V and 3 bases from J, the junction kept 10 bases outside the gene matches. CDR3 amino acids: CASSPGTDLLYEQYF. DNA of the CDR3: TGTGCCAGCAGCCCCGGGACAGACCTACTCTACGAGCAGTACTTC.

The chain is built from TRBV7-9 and TRBJ1-2; D may be TRBD1 (5 bases). The V end was cut by 1 base, the J end by 6 bases, with 21 bases between. In germline, CDR1 is SEHNR, CDR2 FQNEAQ (reference sequence). The CDR3 is 17 amino acids. The CDR3, as DNA: TGTGCCAGCAGCTTAGGGGGCTCAGGGATTCAGCGCGATGGCTACACCTTC. As protein: CASSLGGSGIQRDGYTF.

The chain employs TRBV29-1 and TRBJ1-1; D ambiguous. The V end lost 7 bases, the J end lost 0 bases, and 12 bases lay between the germline ends. This CDR3 has 13 amino acids. Germline lookup yields CDR1 SQVTM and CDR2 ANQGSEA. The DNA for the CDR3 is TGCAGCGGATCCGCACACATGAACACTGAAGCTTTCTTT. Translated: CSGSAHMNTEAFF.

The J gene is TRBJ2-5, the V gene TRBV24-1; D may be TRBD2 (7 bases). Trimming removed 4 bases at V and 4 bases at J, with 12 bases between. Germline V gene sequence: CDR1 KGHDR, CDR2 SFDVKD. The CDR3 has 14 residues. The CDR3 DNA follows: TGTGCCACCAGTGACGGGGGGCGCCTAGAGACCCAGTACTTC. Its protein product is CATSDGGRLETQYF.